These T cell receptor beta chains were read from a single sample in a study of radiotherapy plus CTLA-4 blockade in lung cancer. TCRdb's copy holds only in-frame clones and misses some; the assay was immunoSEQ multiplex PCR. This sample carries about 80,000 clones, 84% of them seen once, and the ten largest clones take approximately 0.8%. Sequenced here: peripheral blood, sampled from a patient treated with radiotherapy plus ipilimumab. The receptor set was obtained from a human donor with non-small cell lung cancer who had stable disease on radiotherapy plus ipilimumab. Both conserved end residues are part of each CDR3. The D gene is left open where the match is weak. The listing skips clone size in some rows; elsewhere it reads once, few, many or a size class.

J gene | V gene | clone size | D gene | CDR3 protein | CDR3 DNA
TRBJ2-1 | TRBV21-1 | - | - | CASSNTSGRGYNEQFF | TGTGCCAGCAGCAACACTTCAGGGAGAGGATACAATGAGCAGTTCTTC
TRBJ1-2 | TRBV28 | - | - | CASSLGRANYGYTF | TGTGCCAGCAGTTTGGGCAGGGCTAACTATGGCTACACCTTC
TRBJ1-6 | TRBV6-6 | once | TRBD1 | CASSWDSSYNSPLHF | TGTGCCAGCAGTTGGGACAGCTCCTATAATTCACCCCTCCACTTT
TRBJ2-1 | TRBV7-2 | - | - | CASSRQQGNEQFF | TGTGCCAGCAGCAGACAGCAGGGGAATGAGCAGTTCTTC
TRBJ2-7 | TRBV7-9 | - | - | CASSPPHREKKSYEQYF | TGTGCCAGCAGTCCCCCTCACAGGGAAAAGAAGTCCTACGAGCAGTACTTC
TRBJ1-6 | TRBV30 | - | - | CAWSGGAGDNSPLHF | TGTGCCTGGAGTGGGGGGGCAGGGGATAATTCACCCCTCCACTTT
TRBJ1-1 | TRBV28 | - | TRBD1 | CASSSSHRGNPEAFF | TGTGCCAGCAGTTCATCTCACAGGGGGAACCCAGAAGCTTTCTTT
TRBJ2-2 | TRBV7-3 | once | - | CASSLTRTGELFF | TGTGCCAGCAGCTTAACCAGAACCGGGGAGCTGTTTTTT
TRBJ1-2 | TRBV28 | - | - | CASSSLGGGYTF | TGTGCCAGCAGTTCCCTCGGAGGTGGCTACACCTTC
TRBJ2-4 | TRBV28 | - | - | CASSFRGFGYF | TGTGCCAGCAGTTTTAGGGGTTTCGGGTACTTC
TRBJ1-5 | TRBV5-4 | - | - | CASSLGGYGNQPQHF | TGTGCCAGCAGCTTGGGGGGATATGGCAATCAGCCCCAGCATTTT
TRBJ1-4 | TRBV28 | - | TRBD1 | CASRLQGAGTNEKLFF | TGTGCCAGCAGACTACAGGGGGCAGGGACTAATGAAAAACTGTTTTTT
TRBJ1-2 | TRBV5-6 | - | - | CASSLGRGWYGYTF | TGTGCCAGCAGCTTGGGCAGGGGTTGGTATGGCTACACCTTC
TRBJ1-1 | TRBV6-6 | - | TRBD1 | CASSYDRGALNTEAFF | TGTGCCAGCAGTTACGACAGGGGTGCCCTGAACACTGAAGCTTTCTTT
TRBJ2-5 | TRBV28 | - | - | CASSSPWTVGQETQYF | TGTGCCAGCAGTTCCCCCTGGACGGTAGGGCAAGAGACCCAGTACTTC
TRBJ2-3 | TRBV7-8 | - | - | CASSLFGGSTDTQYF | TGTGCCAGCAGCTTATTCGGCGGGAGCACAGATACGCAGTATTTT
TRBJ1-2 | TRBV30 | - | - | CAWSVLGKGDYGYTF | TGTGCCTGGAGTGTACTGGGGAAAGGTGACTATGGCTACACCTTC
TRBJ2-7 | TRBV5-1 | once | TRBD1 | CASSLVRDSLYEQYF | TGCGCCAGCAGCTTGGTCCGGGACAGCCTCTACGAGCAGTACTTC
TRBJ1-4 | TRBV5-1 | few | - | CASSLRGGEELFF | TGCGCCAGCAGCTTGCGGGGGGGAGAAGAGCTGTTTTTT
TRBJ2-7 | TRBV7-2 | - | - | CASSLARGRGAYEQYF | TGTGCCAGCAGCTTAGCGAGGGGGAGGGGGGCCTACGAGCAGTACTTC
TRBJ2-7 | TRBV7-2 | few | - | CASSSSIRDDGQYF | TGTGCCAGCAGCTCCTCTATAAGGGACGATGGGCAGTACTTC
TRBJ2-5 | TRBV29-1 | - | - | CSVETGQETQYF | TGCAGCGTTGAGACTGGCCAAGAGACCCAGTACTTC
TRBJ1-6 | TRBV14 | - | TRBD1 | CASSPTGTGVSPLHF | TGTGCCAGCAGCCCGACCGGGACAGGGGTTTCACCCCTCCACTTT
TRBJ2-7 | TRBV4-1 | - | - | CASSLRTDLYEQYF | TGCGCCAGCAGCCTGCGGACGGACCTCTACGAGCAGTACTTC
TRBJ2-3 | TRBV7-2 | few | - | CASSIQGGTDTQYF | TGTGCCAGCAGCATACAGGGTGGCACAGATACGCAGTATTTT
TRBJ2-1 | TRBV10-1 | - | - | CASSETSGYNEQFF | TGCGCCAGCAGTGAGACGTCGGGATACAATGAGCAGTTCTTC
TRBJ2-1 | TRBV12-5 | - | - | CASGLESNEQFF | TGTGCTAGTGGTTTGGAAAGCAATGAGCAGTTCTTC
TRBJ2-7 | TRBV18 | - | TRBD2 | CASSPGLVNEQYF | TGTGCCAGCTCACCGGGACTAGTGAACGAGCAGTACTTC
TRBJ2-3 | TRBV7-3 | - | TRBD1 | CASSLTGADTQYF | TGTGCCAGCAGCTTGACAGGGGCAGATACGCAGTATTTT
TRBJ2-6 | TRBV5-1 | - | - | CASSLSWTSGANVLTF | TGCGCCAGCAGCTTGTCATGGACTTCTGGGGCCAACGTCCTGACTTTC
TRBJ2-1 | TRBV9 | - | - | CASSHPPSAEQFF | TGTGCCAGCAGCCATCCCCCTAGCGCCGAGCAGTTCTTC
TRBJ1-2 | TRBV6-1 | - | - | CASSLNSLDNYGYTF | TGTGCCAGCAGCCTAAATTCCCTAGACAACTATGGCTACACCTTC
TRBJ1-5 | TRBV2 | - | - | CASNWGGNQPQHF | TGTGCCAGCAACTGGGGGGGCAATCAGCCCCAGCATTTT
TRBJ1-6 | TRBV9 | once | TRBD1 | CASSPGQAEGSPLHF | TGTGCCAGCAGCCCGGGACAGGCTGAAGGTTCACCCCTCCACTTT
TRBJ2-6 | TRBV4-2 | - | TRBD2 | CASSQGTSSSGANVLTF | TGTGCCAGCAGCCAAGGGACTAGCAGCTCTGGGGCCAACGTCCTGACTTTC
TRBJ1-5 | TRBV7-8 | - | - | CASSLQGNQPQHF | TGTGCCAGCAGCTTACAGGGCAATCAGCCCCAGCATTTT
TRBJ2-1 | TRBV5-1 | - | TRBD2 | CASTSGGYNEQFF | TGCGCCAGCACTAGCGGGGGTTACAATGAGCAGTTCTTC